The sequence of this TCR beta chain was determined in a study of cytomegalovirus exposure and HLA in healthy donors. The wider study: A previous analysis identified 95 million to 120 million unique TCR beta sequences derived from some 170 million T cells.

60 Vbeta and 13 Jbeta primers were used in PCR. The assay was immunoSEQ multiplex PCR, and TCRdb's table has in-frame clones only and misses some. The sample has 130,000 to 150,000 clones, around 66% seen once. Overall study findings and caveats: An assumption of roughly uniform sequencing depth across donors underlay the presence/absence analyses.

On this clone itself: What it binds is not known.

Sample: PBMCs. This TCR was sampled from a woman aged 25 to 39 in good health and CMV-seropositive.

The CDR3 bases are TGTGCCAGCACGACAGGCCTCCCTGGAAACACCATATATTTT. It specifies CASTTGLPGNTIYF. This chain joins TRBV19 and TRBJ1-3; the D gene is possibly TRBD1 (6 bases). CDR1 and CDR2 from the germline V gene are LNHDA and SQIVND (reference sequence). The CDR3 spans 14 residues. Trimming shortened V by 9 bases and J by 2 bases, and 14 bases separated the two germline ends. The full variable domain, its missing parts supplied by reference TRBV19 and TRBJ1-3, is DGGITQSPKYLFRKEGQNVTLSCEQNLNHDAMYWYRQDPGQGLRLIYYSQIVNDFQKGDIAEGYSVSREKKESFPLTVTSAQKNPTAFYLCASTTGLPGNTIYFGEGSWLTVV.